The sequence of this TCR beta chain was determined in a study of identical twins. Notes on the study in general: Insertions were reduced in abundant cord blood beta clonotypes but not in memory repertoires. For monozygotic twins, models underestimated out-of-frame TCR alpha sharing. Invariant MAIT and iNKT cells could partly confound zero-insertion analyses.

Template switching added a universal primer site, and cDNA bore unique molecular identifiers. In TCRdb, the 5' RACE reads were re-called with MiXCR into one record per CDR3 protein. The repertoire includes 750,000 to 950,000 distinct CDR3 sequences, about 12% of them detected once, and around 1.5% sits in the top ten. About this clonotype: Its specificity is unknown.

Losses at the gene ends were 6 bases for V and 4 bases for J; bases not matched to a gene: 10. In germline, CDR1 is SQVTM, CDR2 ANQGSEA. The CDR3 covers 15 residues. The sample was also reused in another study, on yellow fever vaccine responses in identical twins.

The receptor was derived from a woman aged 18 to 35 in good health. This chain joins TRBV29-1 and TRBJ2-5; 11 nucleotides line up with TRBD1. The sample consisted of PBMCs. CDR3 sequence (DNA): TGCAGCGTGATTGAGAGGACAGGGGGCTTAGAGACCCAGTACTTC. It is translated as CSVIERTGGLETQYF.